This is a list of T cell receptor beta chains from one sample in a study of blood T cells in healthy people across ages. TCRdb recomputed calls from the 5' RACE reads with MiXCR, one row per CDR3 protein. The repertoire holds approximately 800,000 distinct CDR3 sequences, with about 34% as singletons. Specimen: blood. All receptors come from a man aged 18 to 35 in good health. Each CDR3 is given with its conserved first and last residue. A D gene is named only where the DNA matches it firmly. Some rows mark clone size as missing; the rest say once, few, many or name a class of expanded clone.

TRBD1	-	TRBV10-3	TRBJ2-7	TGTACCATCGGAAACCGGACAGGGGTGGCGCACGAGCAGTACTTC	CTIGNRTGVAHEQYF
-	-	TRBV7-8	TRBJ2-3	TGTGCCAGCAGCTTATTCGAGACAGATACGCAGTATTTT	CASSLFETDTQYF
-	few	TRBV7-9	TRBJ2-1	TGTGCCAGCAGCTCCACCCACAAACAAGCTCCGCTCCCCCACAATGAGCAGTTCTTC	CASSSTHKQAPLPHNEQFF
-	-	TRBV5-1	TRBJ2-3	TGCGCCAGCAGCCCGACGGAACTTAGCGCAGATACGCAGTATTTT	CASSPTELSADTQYF
TRBD2	-	TRBV7-3	TRBJ2-2	TGTGCCAGCAGCTTAATCGGGGGGATAAACACCGGGGAGCTGTTTTTT	CASSLIGGINTGELFF
-	-	TRBV25-1	TRBJ1-1	TGTGCCAGCAGAGATTATCCGACAGCCTCTAATGAAGCTTTCTTT	CASRDYPTASNEAFF
-	-	TRBV5-1	TRBJ2-6	TGCGCCAGCAGGGATAACGGGGCCAACGTCCTGACTTTC	CASRDNGANVLTF
-	-	TRBV4-3	TRBJ2-5	TGCGCCAGCAGCCAAGATCACACCACCTCGGGAGAGACCCAGTACTTC	CASSQDHTTSGETQYF
TRBD2	few	TRBV10-3	TRBJ2-1	TGTGCCATCAGTGAGTCCGGCACTAGCGGCACCAATGAGCAGTTCTTC	CAISESGTSGTNEQFF
-	many	TRBV7-6	TRBJ2-7	TGTGCCAGCAGCCCTTACCGGGCCTGGACATTTTACGAGCAGTACTTC	CASSPYRAWTFYEQYF
TRBD2	-	TRBV29-1	TRBJ2-2	TGCAGCGTTGAAGATATAGCGGGGCCGAACACCGGGGAGCTGTTTTTT	CSVEDIAGPNTGELFF
TRBD1	few	TRBV27	TRBJ1-2	TGTGCCAGCAGTCCTGGGACAGGGCATTATGGCTACACCTTC	CASSPGTGHYGYTF